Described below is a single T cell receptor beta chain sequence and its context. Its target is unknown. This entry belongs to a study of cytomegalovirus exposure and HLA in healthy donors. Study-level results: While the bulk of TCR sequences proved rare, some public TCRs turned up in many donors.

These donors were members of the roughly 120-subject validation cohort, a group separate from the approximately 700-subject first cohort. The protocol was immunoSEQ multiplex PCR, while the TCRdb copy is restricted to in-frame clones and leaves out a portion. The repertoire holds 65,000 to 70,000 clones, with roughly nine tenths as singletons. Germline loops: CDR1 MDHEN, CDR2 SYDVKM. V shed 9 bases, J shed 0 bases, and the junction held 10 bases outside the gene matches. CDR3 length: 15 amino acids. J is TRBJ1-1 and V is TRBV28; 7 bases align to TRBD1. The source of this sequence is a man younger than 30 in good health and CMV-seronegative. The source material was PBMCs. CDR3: CASTSGTALNTEAFF. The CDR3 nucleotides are TGTGCCAGTACCTCTGGGACAGCTCTGAACACTGAAGCTTTCTTT.